These T cell receptor beta chains were read from a single sample in a study of blood T cell repertoires in COVID-19. Using immunoSEQ multiplex PCR, the repertoire was profiled, and TCRdb retains in-frame clones only, with some absent. The data show fewer than 250,000 clones, about 83% seen once. The specimen was peripheral blood. The receptors shown here come from a woman between 40 and 55 years old with active or convalescent COVID-19. Both conserved end residues are part of each CDR3. The order of the fields is clone size, J gene, D gene, V gene, CDR3 protein, CDR3 DNA. A D gene is named only where the DNA matches it firmly. Clone size appears in some rows only: once, few, many, or a class for an expanded clone.

NA	TRBJ2-5	TRBD2	TRBV7-3	CASSLRSSGETQYF	TGTGCCAGCAGCTTAAGGTCTAGCGGGGAGACCCAGTACTTC
NA	TRBJ1-1	NA	TRBV10-1	CASSPGTQGTEAFF	TGCGCCAGCAGCCCCGGGACACAGGGCACTGAAGCTTTCTTT
NA	TRBJ2-7	TRBD2	TRBV24-1	CATSPGLAGASSYEQYF	TGTGCCACCAGCCCGGGACTAGCGGGAGCAAGCTCCTACGAGCAGTACTTC
few	TRBJ1-2	TRBD1	TRBV2	CASSADRGGGYTF	TGTGCCAGCAGTGCGGACAGGGGAGGTGGCTACACCTTC
few	TRBJ2-7	TRBD2	TRBV2	CASTPGTSGSDEQYF	TGTGCCAGCACACCCGGGACTAGCGGGAGCGACGAGCAGTACTTC
NA	TRBJ1-2	TRBD1	TRBV3-1/TRBV3-2	CASSQDSGGDGYTF	TGTGCCAGCAGCCAAGATTCAGGGGGAGATGGCTACACCTTC
NA	TRBJ1-5	TRBD1	TRBV30	CAWSLLGQGNQPQHF	TGTGCCTGGAGTTTACTCGGACAGGGGAATCAGCCCCAGCATTTT
once	TRBJ2-1	TRBD2	TRBV24-1	CATSDPTSGQSSYNEQFF	TGTGCCACCAGTGATCCCACTAGCGGACAGAGCTCCTACAATGAGCAGTTCTTC
NA	TRBJ2-2	NA	TRBV28	CASREGVGELFF	TGTGCCAGCAGGGAGGGTGTCGGGGAGCTGTTTTTT
NA	TRBJ1-4	NA	TRBV2	CASRTNGATNEKLFF	TGTGCCAGCAGAACAAACGGGGCAACTAATGAAAAACTGTTTTTT
NA	TRBJ1-3	NA	TRBV2	CASRPRGGSGNTIYF	TGTGCCAGCAGACCCCGCGGGGGCTCTGGAAACACCATATATTTT
NA	TRBJ2-1	TRBD2	TRBV30	CAWSVRPPSGGARNEQFF	TGTGCCTGGAGTGTACGCCCCCCTAGCGGGGGGGCCCGGAATGAGCAGTTCTTC
NA	TRBJ2-7	TRBD1	TRBV7-2	CASSPGTGKPRAHEQYF	TGTGCCAGCAGCCCGGGGACAGGGAAGCCTCGGGCCCACGAGCAGTACTTC
NA	TRBJ2-5	NA	TRBV3-1/TRBV3-2	CASSQKRPRETQYF	TGTGCCAGCAGCCAGAAGAGGCCTAGAGAGACCCAGTACTTC
NA	TRBJ1-5	NA	TRBV27	CASSLGGHLYSNQPQHF	TGTGCCAGCAGTTTGGGAGGACATTTATATAGCAATCAGCCCCAGCATTTT
NA	TRBJ2-3	TRBD1	TRBV7-6	CASSLLFQGQGSTSTDTQYF	TGTGCCAGCAGCTTGTTATTCCAGGGACAGGGCTCGACGAGCACAGATACGCAGTATTTT
NA	TRBJ2-2	TRBD1	TRBV11-3	CASGIDRGNTGELFF	TGTGCCAGCGGGATTGACAGGGGGAACACCGGGGAGCTGTTTTTT
NA	TRBJ1-5	TRBD1	TRBV25-1	CASGEQGGASNQPQHF	TGTGCCAGTGGGGAACAGGGGGGCGCTAGCAATCAGCCCCAGCATTTT
NA	TRBJ2-3	NA	TRBV3-1/TRBV3-2	CASSQDLRGGTDTQYF	TGTGCCAGCAGCCAAGATTTGCGGGGCGGCACAGATACGCAGTATTTT
NA	TRBJ2-5	TRBD2	TRBV15	CATSNAPGLAGGPQYF	TGTGCCACCAGTAACGCTCCAGGACTAGCGGGGGGGCCCCAGTACTTC
NA	TRBJ2-2	NA	TRBV5-4	CASSRGGTQINTGELFF	TGTGCCAGCAGCAGGGGGGGGACGCAAATAAACACCGGGGAGCTGTTTTTT
NA	TRBJ1-2	TRBD1	TRBV5-5	CASTGTGVLYGYTF	TGTGCCAGCACCGGGACAGGGGTCCTCTATGGCTACACCTTC
NA	TRBJ2-7	TRBD1	TRBV19	CASSRFHLGQGGAEQYF	TGTGCCAGTAGCCGCTTTCACTTGGGACAGGGGGGCGCCGAGCAGTACTTC
NA	TRBJ1-1	NA	TRBV6-5	CASSTRQSEAFF	TGTGCCAGCTCCACCCGACAGTCTGAAGCTTTCTTT
few	TRBJ1-2	TRBD1	TRBV5-1	CASSVQGQGADGYTF	TGCGCCAGCAGCGTGCAGGGCCAGGGGGCCGATGGCTACACCTTC
NA	TRBJ1-3	NA	TRBV4-1	CASSQALGLRGTGNTIYF	TGCGCCAGCAGCCAAGCGTTGGGGCTTCGAGGAACTGGAAACACCATATATTTT
once	TRBJ2-1	TRBD2	TRBV7-2	CASSLVGGREREGYNEQFF	TGTGCCAGCAGCTTAGTAGGGGGTCGGGAGCGGGAGGGTTACAATGAGCAGTTCTTC
NA	TRBJ1-2	NA	TRBV27	CASSRLLPNYGYTF	TGTGCCAGCAGTCGACTGCTACCAAACTATGGCTACACCTTC
NA	TRBJ1-2	TRBD1	TRBV19	CASSASTGGWDYGYTF	TGTGCCAGTAGTGCCTCCACAGGGGGCTGGGACTATGGCTACACCTTC
NA	TRBJ1-3	NA	TRBV30	CAWTTTTISGNTIYF	TGTGCCTGGACAACAACTACGATCTCTGGAAACACCATATATTTT
once	TRBJ1-5	TRBD1	TRBV10-3	CATRQGVGLNQPQHF	TGTGCCACACGACAGGGCGTTGGCCTGAATCAGCCCCAGCATTTT
once	TRBJ2-7	TRBD1	TRBV13	CASSLGQGYEQYF	TGTGCCAGCAGCCTGGGACAGGGATACGAGCAGTACTTC
NA	TRBJ2-7	NA	TRBV29-1	CSVLPADYEQYF	TGCAGCGTGTTGCCGGCGGATTACGAGCAGTACTTC
NA	TRBJ1-6	TRBD1	TRBV5-1	CASSLTGESPLHF	TGCGCCAGCAGCTTAACAGGGGAGTCACCCCTCCACTTT
few	TRBJ2-7	TRBD2	TRBV7-3	CASSLGSGSPYEQYF	TGTGCCAGCAGCCTCGGGAGCGGGAGCCCCTACGAGCAGTACTTC